The 18 T cell receptor beta chains presented below share a single source sample, sequenced in a study of shared clonotypes between healthy human individuals. The repertoire was sequenced with immunoSEQ multiplex PCR; TCRdb's copy has only in-frame clones and lacks some. The data contain a few hundred thousand clones, approximately 70% of them singletons. The source material was memory CD4+ T cells sorted from blood. Stated subset: CD45RA-negative fraction. The receptors shown here come from a man aged 25-40 years in good health.

As for this clone: Other DNA sequences within the sample encode an identical CDR3. V usage is TRBV7-2 and J usage is TRBJ1-5; TRBD1 is a possible D gene (5 bases). This CDR3 region has 13 residues. CDR1 is SGHTA and CDR2 is FQGNSA in the germline V gene. V lost 1 base to trimming and J lost 7 bases, with 8 bases between them. CDR3 nucleotides: TGTGCCAGCAGCTTAGAAGGGGACCAGCCCCAGCATTTT. This codes for CASSLEGDQPQHF.

The chain recombines TRBV28 with TRBJ1-2; D is possibly TRBD1 (6 bases). The CDR3 has 14 residues. CDR1 is MDHEN and CDR2 is SYDVKM in the germline V gene. Between the trimmed V and J ends, which lost 6 bases and 10 bases, there was a span of 21 bases. The CDR3 nucleotides are TGTGCCAGCAGGGGAGGGACATTAGTACGCGACTACACCTTC. This translates into CASRGGTLVRDYTF.

V and J are TRBV11-3 and TRBJ2-1, with 12 positions matching TRBD2. This CDR3 region has 18 residues. With 3 bases clipped from V and 7 bases from J, the junction kept 13 bases outside the gene matches. Germline CDR1 reads SGHNT; CDR2 reads YENEEA. The CDR3 DNA is TGTGCCAGCAGCTTCTACGGGTGGGCTAGCGGGAGGGCGAATGAGCAGTTCTTC. Its protein is CASSFYGWASGRANEQFF.

The chain has TRBV9 and TRBJ2-2, with TRBD1 matching over 8 bases. J lost 4 bases, V lost 4 bases, and 18 bases had no gene match. The CDR3 is 19 residues long. Germline V gene sequence: CDR1 SGDLS, CDR2 YYNGEE. The CDR3 nucleotides read TGTGCCAGCAGCCCAGAAGTCCCGCTGACAGGGACAGGCACCGGGGAGCTGTTTTTT. Its protein is CASSPEVPLTGTGTGELFF. The full variable domain, completed using reference TRBV9 and TRBJ2-2, is DSGVTQTPKHLITATGQRVTLRCSPRSGDLSVYWYQQSLDQGLQFLIQYYNGEERAKGNILERFSAQQFPDLHSELNLSSLELGDSALYFCASSPEVPLTGTGTGELFFGEGSRLTVL.

The V and J genes are TRBV9 and TRBJ2-1; D perhaps matches TRBD2 (6 bases). Germline V lookup: CDR1 SGDLS, CDR2 YYNGEE. CDR3 length equals 15 residues. Trimming pared 1 base from V and 8 bases from J, leaving 16 bases between. CDR3 in amino acids: CASSVTGAWADEQFF. The CDR3 region has the DNA TGTGCCAGCAGCGTAACGGGAGCCTGGGCCGATGAGCAGTTCTTC.

The CDR3 nucleotides read TGTGCCAGTCAAATACTAGTTCTCACCGGGGAGCTGTTTTTT. It codes for CASQILVLTGELFF. The chain uses TRBV6-1 and TRBJ2-2; tentatively, D is TRBD2 (5 bases). The CDR3 has 14 amino acids. V lost 9 bases, J lost 4 bases, and 15 bases lay in between. CDR1 is MNHNS, CDR2 SASEGT, per germline.

The DNA of the CDR3 is TGTGCCAGCGGTTGGAATGAGCAGTTCTTC. This encodes CASGWNEQFF. J is TRBJ2-1 and V is TRBV11-2, with D unresolved. The V gene lost 8 bases and the J gene lost 7 bases, with 6 bases spanning the gap. Germline V gene lookup returns CDR1 SGHAT and CDR2 FQNNGV. The CDR3 totals 10 residues.

This clone was seen a handful of times. The rearrangement joins TRBV10-2 to TRBJ2-7; TRBD2 matches 10 bases. Germline CDR1 WSHSY, CDR2 SAAADI. Unmatched junction bases numbered 2, after V lost 0 bases and J lost 0 bases. CDR3 size: 16 residues. The CDR3 nucleotides are TGCGCCAGCAGTGAGTCACCTAGCGGGAGCTCCTACGAGCAGTACTTC. It codes for CASSESPSGSSYEQYF.

The V call is TRBV6-1, the J call TRBJ1-2, with TRBD1 matching 7 bases. The CDR3 sequence is 16 residues long. J was trimmed by 0 bases and V by 3 bases; bases with no gene match: 7. CDR1 and CDR2 from the germline V gene are MNHNS and SASEGT. The CDR3 DNA reads TGTGCCAGCAGTGAGGGACTCAGGGGGTCTAACTATGGCTACACCTTC. Its translation is CASSEGLRGSNYGYTF.

This sequence joins TRBV19 and TRBJ1-5; D may be TRBD1 (6 bases). The CDR3 has 15 amino acids. The germline V and J ends were trimmed by 6 bases and 4 bases, with 16 bases remaining between them. The germline V gene encodes CDR1 LNHDA and CDR2 SQIVND (reference sequence). DNA for the CDR3: TGTGCCAGTAGCAGGGGTGAGACTATTAATCAGCCCCAGCATTTT. It encodes CASSRGETINQPQHF.

This chain joins TRBV5-4 and TRBJ2-3, with 10 bases identical to TRBD2. Trimming cost V 0 bases and J 0 bases; bases outside gene matches: 1. Germline lookup yields CDR1 SGHNT and CDR2 YYREEE (reference sequence). The CDR3 sequence is 16 residues long. The CDR3 region has the DNA TGTGCCAGCAGCTTGGCACTAGCGGGAAGCACAGATACGCAGTATTTT. The encoded protein is CASSLALAGSTDTQYF.

V gene TRBV28 combines with J gene TRBJ2-1; 8 nucleotides align to TRBD1. CDR1 MDHEN and CDR2 SYDVKM come from the germline V gene. Germline trimming cut 5 bases from V and 0 bases from J; bases unmatched to any gene: 9. The length of the CDR3 is 17 residues. In DNA form, the CDR3 reads TGTGCCAGCAGTCCGACAGGGGCAGTGGGCTCCTACAATGAGCAGTTCTTC. Protein product: CASSPTGAVGSYNEQFF.

This chain links TRBV18 with TRBJ1-3; 9 bases map to TRBD1. Germline trimming cut 5 bases from V and 4 bases from J; bases unmatched to any gene: 6. The germline gives CDR1 KGHSH, CDR2 LQKENI. The CDR3 sequence is 15 residues long. CDR3 in DNA: TGTGCCAGCTCAGCAAACAGGGGGCCGGGAAACACCATATATTTT. It specifies CASSANRGPGNTIYF.

This chain joins TRBV5-1 and TRBJ2-1; D gene uncertain. CDR3 length: 13 amino acids. CDR1 is SGHRS, CDR2 YFSETQ, per germline. V lost 0 bases and J lost 8, with 9 bases in between. The CDR3 bases are TGCGCCAGCAGCTTGGCCGGTACTCATGAGCAGTTCTTC. This codes for CASSLAGTHEQFF.

The rearrangement joins TRBV7-2 to TRBJ2-1; TRBD2 matches 11 bases. CDR1 and CDR2 from the germline V gene are SGHTA and FQGNSA. V trimming: 4 bases; J trimming: 7 bases; junction bases outside the gene matches: 9. This CDR3 region has 16 residues. In DNA, the CDR3 is TGTGCCAGCAGCTCCCAGGTGGCTAGCGGGGGGAATGAGCAGTTCTTC. It translates to CASSSQVASGGNEQFF.

The chain links TRBV27 to TRBJ1-1; 9 bases align to TRBD1. In germline, CDR1 is MNHEY, CDR2 SMNVEV (reference sequence). This CDR3 spans 15 amino acids. V gave up 8 bases and J gave up 4 bases; unmatched junction bases: 11. CDR3 protein: CASGSQGAIITEAFF. The CDR3 nucleotides are TGTGCCAGCGGTTCACAGGGGGCGATAATCACTGAAGCTTTCTTT.

The V call is TRBV9, the J call TRBJ2-7; no clear D gene. This CDR3 has 13 amino acids. V was cut by 4 bases and J by 1 base, with 9 bases left in between. Germline V gene lookup returns CDR1 SGDLS and CDR2 YYNGEE. The CDR3 protein is CASSPDFSYEQYF. CDR3 DNA: TGTGCCAGCAGCCCCGACTTTTCCTACGAGCAGTACTTC.

This clone was counted a few times. The chain is built from TRBV29-1 and TRBJ2-7; D unresolved. Trimming stripped 7 bases from V and 0 bases from J, with 10 bases between. Per the germline V gene, CDR1 is SQVTM and CDR2 is ANQGSEA. CDR3 size: 12 residues. The chain's CDR3 is CSAVMSSYEQYF. The DNA of the CDR3 is TGCAGCGCCGTTATGAGCTCCTACGAGCAGTACTTC.